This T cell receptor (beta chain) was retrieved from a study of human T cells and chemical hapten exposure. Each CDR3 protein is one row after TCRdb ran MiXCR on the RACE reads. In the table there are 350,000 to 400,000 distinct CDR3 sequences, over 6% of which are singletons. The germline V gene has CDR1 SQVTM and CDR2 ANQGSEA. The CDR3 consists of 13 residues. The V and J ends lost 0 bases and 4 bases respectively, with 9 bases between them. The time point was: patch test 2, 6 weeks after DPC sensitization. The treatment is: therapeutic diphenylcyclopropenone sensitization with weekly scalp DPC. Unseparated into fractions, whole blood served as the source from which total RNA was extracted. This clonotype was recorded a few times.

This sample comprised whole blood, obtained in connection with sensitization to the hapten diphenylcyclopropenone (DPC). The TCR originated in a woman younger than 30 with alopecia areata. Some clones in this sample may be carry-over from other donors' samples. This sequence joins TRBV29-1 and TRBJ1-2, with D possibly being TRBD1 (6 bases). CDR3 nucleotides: TGCAGCGTTGAAGATCGGGACATCTATGGCTACACCTTC. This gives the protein CSVEDRDIYGYTF.